The following is a TCR beta chain sequence with its context. Its target is unknown. This specimen belongs to a study of T cells expressing NK-cell markers. Study outcomes and limitations: About 1.0-8% of CD8+ T cells in about six donors belonged to dominant NKG2C+ clonotypes.

CDR1 and CDR2 from the germline V gene are MNHEY and SVGAGI. This CDR3 is built from 14 residues. TCRdb re-called the 5' RACE reads, yielding one record per CDR3 amino acid sequence without DNA. Its clone listing holds over 120,000 distinct CDR3 sequences. The V and J genes are TRBV6-5 and TRBJ1-5; there is no DNA to check the TCRdb D call of TRBD1. The sequence was collected from a man aged 18 to 29 in good health. The specimen sequenced was blood T cells: a sorted CD56 or NKG2C T cell subset, CD4+ or CD8+ T cells, or bulk PBMC T cells (not recorded which). The CDR3 loop reads CASSYGQGAWPQHF.